This TCR beta chain was identified during a study of molecular identifiers for immune sequencing clone quantification (dated by TCRdb to the late 2010s). In terms of the full investigation: For a replicate experiment, RNA from roughly 21,000 or 96,000 naive CD8 T cells was divided into five aliquots, of which four were sequenced. CD8 T cells were used in a methods study to benchmark molecular-identifier clustering-based TCR repertoire sequencing (MIDCIRS) and TCR RNA copy counting. The full study reports these points: Approximately 2.7 recovered TCR RNA copies per cell were obtained by modeling, versus about ten by digital PCR, implying a capture efficiency of 25% to 30%. Spiked-in Jurkat TCR RNA equivalent to a single cell was reported to be detectable even among approximately 1 million naive CD8 T cells. Spiked-in Jurkat TCR RNA (approximately 10 copies' worth), which is not part of the donor repertoire, was contained in the naive libraries. In CMV-specific effector cells, over 99% of molecules were held by clones above 20 RNA copies, whereas under 1% of molecules were held by such clones in naive cells. When barcode sub-clustering was not used, chimeric consensus sequences inflated TCR diversity, with chimeras reaching as high as 47%. Highly expanded clone sizes could be underestimated because identical TCR molecules may share a barcode.

Libraries of naive CD8 T cells were built from approximately 20,000 to 1,000,000 sorted cells, with 10%, 30% or 50% of the purified RNA used. Naive CD8 T cells, defined as CD8+CD4-CCR7+CD45RA+, were FACS-sorted into RLT Plus buffer on a BD FACSAria II. Roughly ten TCR copies' worth of Jurkat RNA were spiked into roughly 20,000-1,000,000 naive CD8 T cell samples to test detection sensitivity. CD8 T cells were enriched with RosetteSep CD8+ T Cell Enrichment Cocktail and Ficoll-Paque, followed by ACK red cell lysis. The sample holds many counts of this clonotype. No antigen is known for it. The input lacks base qualities; no much larger clone sits a single base away. The library was obtained by PCR. Data came from an Illumina HiSeq 4000. Bulk TCR libraries were prepared as previously described, using TCR primers listed in Table S5. Purification of total RNA was performed with the Qiagen AllPrep DNA/RNA kit. Reads from multiple sequencing runs of the same library were pooled before analysis. Processing in the source paper ran as follows. Reads were retained only if their TCR constant sequence matched exactly, and those retained reads were trimmed to 150 nt and grouped according to their 12-nt molecular barcodes. Reads inside each barcode group were sub-clustered using a 15% Levenshtein threshold, and a quality-weighted consensus sequence was constructed for each RNA molecule. Non-functional sequences were discarded, and so were lower-count sequences lying one edit away from another sequence. Based on fitting two negative binomial distributions, any barcode sub-cluster with under 20% of the maximum read count was discarded. The public reads were run again by TCRdb, first through fastp at Q25 and then through MiXCR, and only productive beta chains were kept. One record per CDR3 amino acid sequence lists the most common genes and DNA. The V and J calls reflect TCRdb's pipeline rather than the authors' work. The sample table contains 10,000 or so distinct CDR3 sequences; only one count was recorded for 15% to 20% of them. The ten largest account for roughly 1.8% of the sample.

The CDR3 runs 14 amino acids, cysteine and phenylalanine included. Only the CDR3 DNA is retained, 42 bases long and in frame from the first base. V sheds 3 bases and J sheds 2 bases, leaving 11 bases between their ends. The germline V gene sets CDR1 to ENHRY and CDR2 to SYGVKD. The receptor was isolated from a human donor in good health. Some libraries in this study had Jurkat cell RNA spiked in. The sequenced material came from naive CD8+ T cells from blood, with Jurkat cell RNA spiked in. The sample's cell subset or site, from its label and the paper: FACS-sorted CD8+CD4-CCR7+CD45RA+ naive T cells. This receptor chain uses TRBV10-3 and TRBJ2-7; a tentative D match to TRBD2 spans 7 bases. The DNA sequence follows: TGTGCCATCAGTGACTCGGGGGGCGCCTACGAGCAGTACTTC. It codes for CAISDSGGAYEQYF.